This entry lists 6 T cell receptor beta chains sequenced from one sample in a study of PD-L1 blockade in urothelial cancer. Method: immunoSEQ multiplex PCR; TCRdb's copy keeps in-frame clones and lacks some. There are more than 90,000 clones in the sample; around 86% occur only once, and 1.5% to 2% lies in the top ten. Stated time point: pretreatment peripheral blood. Specimen: PBMCs, collected around atezolizumab (anti-PD-L1) treatment. The origin of the receptors is a man in his fifties or sixties with urothelial cancer.

The chain is built from TRBV6-4 and TRBJ2-3; TRBD1 matches at 9 bases. Germline-derived CDR1 and CDR2 are MRHNA and SNTAGT. V was clipped by 3 bases and J by 3 bases; unmatched bases: 7. This CDR3 spans 16 amino acids. This CDR3 is CASSEQGADGTDTQYF. CDR3 sequence (DNA): TGTGCCAGCAGTGAACAGGGGGCGGATGGGACAGATACGCAGTATTTT.

This clone appeared a few times. The chain joins TRBV7-2 to TRBJ2-2; D is uncertain. The germline V and J ends were trimmed by 3 bases and 7 bases, with 9 bases remaining between them. The length of the CDR3 is 13 residues. CDR1 SGHTA and CDR2 FQGNSA come from the germline V gene. The CDR3 region is CASSFLGDGELFF. The DNA for the CDR3 is TGTGCCAGCAGCTTTCTCGGAGACGGGGAGCTGTTTTTT.

This chain links TRBV9 with TRBJ2-3; TRBD1 matches at 7 bases. From germline, CDR1 is SGDLS and CDR2 YYNGEE. The length of the CDR3 is 14 residues. The junction had 6 bases not matched to a gene; V was cut back by 4 bases and J by 4 bases. The CDR3: CASSLRQGADTQYF. CDR3 DNA: TGTGCCAGCAGCTTGCGACAGGGAGCAGATACGCAGTATTTT. The variable domain in full, completed from reference TRBV9 and TRBJ2-3, reads DSGVTQTPKHLITATGQRVTLRCSPRSGDLSVYWYQQSLDQGLQFLIQYYNGEERAKGNILERFSAQQFPDLHSELNLSSLELGDSALYFCASSLRQGADTQYFGPGTRLTVL.

A word on this clone: One end of the junction does not line up with germline, which may come from a read error. The chain has TRBV27 and TRBJ2-7; 7 bases match TRBD1. CDR3 size: 16 residues. CDR1 and CDR2 (germline): MNHEY, SMNVEV (reference sequence). The CDR3 loop reads CASSLSGGLSSYEQYF. The CDR3, as DNA: TGTGCCAGCAGCTTATCAGGGGGTCTGAGCTCCTACGAGCAGTACTTC.

The chain carries TRBV6-6 and TRBJ2-1, with D tentatively TRBD1 (6 bases). This CDR3 region has 16 residues. V lost 2 bases to trimming and J lost 4 bases, with 15 bases between them. The germline CDR1 and CDR2 sequences are MNHNY and SVGAGI (reference sequence). Written as DNA, the CDR3 is TGTGCCAGCAGTTACCCCGGACAGAGTAGGTACAATGAGCAGTTCTTC. It yields the protein CASSYPGQSRYNEQFF.

This clone was seen more than once but under ten times. This sequence joins TRBV19 and TRBJ2-1; D possibly corresponds to TRBD2 (5 bases). Germline CDR1 and CDR2: LNHDA and SQIVND (reference sequence). CDR3 length equals 13 residues. Trimming took 5 bases from V and 7 from J, leaving 12 bases between them. This CDR3 reads CASSDASGNEQFF. Written as DNA, the CDR3 is TGTGCCAGTAGTGACGCGTCGGGGAATGAGCAGTTCTTC. Using reference TRBV19 and TRBJ2-1 for the parts outside the CDR3, the full variable domain is DGGITQSPKYLFRKEGQNVTLSCEQNLNHDAMYWYRQDPGQGLRLIYYSQIVNDFQKGDIAEGYSVSREKKESFPLTVTSAQKNPTAFYLCASSDASGNEQFFGPGTRLTVL.